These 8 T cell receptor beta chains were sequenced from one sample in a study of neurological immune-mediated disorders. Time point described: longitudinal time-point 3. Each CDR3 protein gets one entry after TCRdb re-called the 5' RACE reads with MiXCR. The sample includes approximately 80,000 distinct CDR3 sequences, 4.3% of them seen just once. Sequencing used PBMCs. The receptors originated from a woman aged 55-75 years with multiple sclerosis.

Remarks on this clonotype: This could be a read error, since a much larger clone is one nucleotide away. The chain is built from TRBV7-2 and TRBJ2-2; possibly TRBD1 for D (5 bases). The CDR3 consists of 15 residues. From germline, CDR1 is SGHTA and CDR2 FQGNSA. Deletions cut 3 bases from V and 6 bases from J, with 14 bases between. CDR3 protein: CASSLEWTWPGELFF. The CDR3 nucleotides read TGTGCCAGCAGCTTGGAGTGGACATGGCCCGGGGAGCTGTTTTTT.

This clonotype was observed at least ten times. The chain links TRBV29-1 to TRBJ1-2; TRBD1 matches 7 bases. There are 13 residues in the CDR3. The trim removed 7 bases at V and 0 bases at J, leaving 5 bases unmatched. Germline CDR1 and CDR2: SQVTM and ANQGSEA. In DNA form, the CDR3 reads TGCAGCGCGCGGACAGGAGCTAACTATGGCTACACCTTC. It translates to CSARTGANYGYTF.

The CDR3 reads CATSRADSRSYGYTF. CDR3 sequence (DNA): TGTGCCACCAGCAGAGCGGACAGCAGATCCTATGGCTACACCTTC. The chain recombines TRBV15 with TRBJ1-2; D may be TRBD1 (6 bases). CDR1 LNHNV and CDR2 YYDKDF come from the germline V gene (reference sequence). This CDR3 has 15 residues. Trimming removed 1 base from V and 4 bases from J, with 13 bases in between. The full variable domain, rest sourced from reference TRBV15 and TRBJ1-2, is DAMVIQNPRYQVTQFGKPVTLSCSQTLNHNVMYWYQQKSSQAPKLLFHYYDKDFNNEADTPDNFQSRRPNTSFCFLDIRSPGLGDTAMYLCATSRADSRSYGYTFGSGTRLTVV.

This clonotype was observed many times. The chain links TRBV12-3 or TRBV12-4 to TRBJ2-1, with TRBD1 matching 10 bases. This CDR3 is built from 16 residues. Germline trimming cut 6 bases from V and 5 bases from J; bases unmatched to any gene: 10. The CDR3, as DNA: TGTGCCAGCAGCGACCCGGGGACAGGGGTGGACAATGAGCAGTTCTTC. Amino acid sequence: CASSDPGTGVDNEQFF.

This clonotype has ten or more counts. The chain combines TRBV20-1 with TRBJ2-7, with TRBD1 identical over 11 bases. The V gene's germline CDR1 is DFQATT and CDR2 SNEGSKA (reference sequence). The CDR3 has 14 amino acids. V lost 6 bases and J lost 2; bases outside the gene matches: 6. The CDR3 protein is CSARGGQGAYEQYF. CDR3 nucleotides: TGCAGTGCCCGCGGGGGACAGGGGGCCTACGAGCAGTACTTC.

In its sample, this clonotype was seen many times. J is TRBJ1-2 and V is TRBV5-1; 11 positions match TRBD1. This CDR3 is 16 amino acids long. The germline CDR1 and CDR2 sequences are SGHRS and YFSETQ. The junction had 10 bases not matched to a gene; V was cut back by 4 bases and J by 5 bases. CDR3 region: CASSDRTGGAGYGYTF. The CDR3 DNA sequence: TGCGCCAGCAGCGATAGGACAGGGGGCGCGGGGTATGGCTACACCTTC.

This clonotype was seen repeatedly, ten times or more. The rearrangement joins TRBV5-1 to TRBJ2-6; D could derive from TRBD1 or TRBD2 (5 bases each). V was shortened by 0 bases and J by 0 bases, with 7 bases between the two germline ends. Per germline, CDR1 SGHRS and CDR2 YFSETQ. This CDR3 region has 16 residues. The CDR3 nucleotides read TGCGCCAGCAGCTTGGGGGGGTCCTCTGGGGCCAACGTCCTGACTTTC. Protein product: CASSLGGSSGANVLTF.

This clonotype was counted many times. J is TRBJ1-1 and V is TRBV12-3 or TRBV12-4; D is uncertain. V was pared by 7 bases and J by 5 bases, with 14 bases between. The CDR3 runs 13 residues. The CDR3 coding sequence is TGTGCCAGCACCCCGGACGGGAGGACTGAAGCTTTCTTT. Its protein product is CASTPDGRTEAFF.